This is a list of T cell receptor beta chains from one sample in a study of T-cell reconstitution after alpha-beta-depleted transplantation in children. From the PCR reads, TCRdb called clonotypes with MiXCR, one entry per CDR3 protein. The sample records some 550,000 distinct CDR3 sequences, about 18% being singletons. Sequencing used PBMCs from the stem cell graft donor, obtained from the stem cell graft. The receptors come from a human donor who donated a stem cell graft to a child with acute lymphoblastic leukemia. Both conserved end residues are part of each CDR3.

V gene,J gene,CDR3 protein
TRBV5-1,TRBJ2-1,CASSFTSGSIYEQFF
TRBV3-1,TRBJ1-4,CASSQRGWGEKLFF
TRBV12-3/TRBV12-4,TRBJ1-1,CASSQVPPRTEAFF
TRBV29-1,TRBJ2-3,CSVGGTSSTDTQYF
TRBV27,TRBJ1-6,CASSLGGIDSPLHF
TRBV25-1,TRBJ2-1,CASSETGFGNNEQFF
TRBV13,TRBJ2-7,CASSTRTAYSYEQYF
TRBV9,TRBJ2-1,CASSVGGLAANNEQFF
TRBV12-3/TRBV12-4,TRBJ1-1,CASSLDGDTEAFF
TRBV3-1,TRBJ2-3,CASSQGWGPGDTQYF
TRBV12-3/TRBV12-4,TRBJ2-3,CASSLQVDTQYF
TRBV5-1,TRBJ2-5,CASSLALGTVAQETQYF
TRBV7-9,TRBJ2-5,CASSLEQDQETQYF
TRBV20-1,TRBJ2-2,CSAQKAGGPTGELFF
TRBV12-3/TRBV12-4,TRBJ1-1,CASSPLSGSGTEAFF
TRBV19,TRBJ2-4,CASMGRTGIGIQYF
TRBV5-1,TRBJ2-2,CASSSGQGNTGELFF
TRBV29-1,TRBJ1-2,CSVLSGTAYYGYTF
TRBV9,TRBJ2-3,CASSVQGLYTDTQYF
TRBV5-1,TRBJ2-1,CASSSSTGYYNEQFF
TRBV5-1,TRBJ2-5,CASSSLLGQTQYF
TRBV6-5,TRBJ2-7,CASSYRPVGEQYF
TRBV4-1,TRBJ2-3,CASSQEPGGGADTQYF
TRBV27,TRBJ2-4,CASSLDRGRNIQYF
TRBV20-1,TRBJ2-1,CSARDSDLF
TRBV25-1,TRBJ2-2,CASRMGGQLNTGELFF
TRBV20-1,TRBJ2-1,CSAREFDSAYSQEQFF
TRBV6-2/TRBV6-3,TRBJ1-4,CASSRSTNEKLFF
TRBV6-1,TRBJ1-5,CASRTGQGNLRSNQPQHF
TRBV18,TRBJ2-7,CASSPTGTYEQYF
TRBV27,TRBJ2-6,CASSSGAGANVLTF
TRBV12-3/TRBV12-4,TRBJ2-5,CASGLGQSIETQYF
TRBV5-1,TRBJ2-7,CASSGGGVSLSSYEQYF
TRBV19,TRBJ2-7,CASSLKQELWDEQYF
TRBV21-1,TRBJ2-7,CASSKARRVNSEQYF
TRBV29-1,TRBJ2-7,CSVERTSGSPNEQYF
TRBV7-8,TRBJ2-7,CASSIGRSYEQYF
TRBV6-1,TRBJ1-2,CASTANRASYGYTF
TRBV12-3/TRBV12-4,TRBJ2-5,CASSLRPFIGGETQYF
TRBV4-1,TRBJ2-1,CASSQVLAQDEQFF
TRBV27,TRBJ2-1,CAARTTNDNEQFF
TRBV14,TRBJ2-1,CASSQETGGPYNEQFF
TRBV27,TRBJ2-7,CASSPHVGSGNEQYF
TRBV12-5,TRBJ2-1,CASGVSSYNEQFF
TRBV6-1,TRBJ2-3,CASSEIGGEGTDTQYF
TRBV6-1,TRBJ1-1,CASSEWSGMTEAFF
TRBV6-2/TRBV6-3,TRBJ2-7,CASTTGTLYEQYF
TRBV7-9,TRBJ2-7,CASSSGGVRFGDEQYF
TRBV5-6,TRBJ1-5,CASSLKKGWGSNQPQHF
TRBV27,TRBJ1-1,CASSPWTRPTNTEAFF
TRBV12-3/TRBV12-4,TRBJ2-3,CASSYRDRGTDTQYF
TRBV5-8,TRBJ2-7,CASSLDGSLSYEQYF
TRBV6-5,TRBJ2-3,CASSYSGGFGTDTQYF
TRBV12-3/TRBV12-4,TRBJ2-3,CASQAEYTQYF
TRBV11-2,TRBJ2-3,CASSHISIDTQYF